The entry below describes one TCR beta chain. This record comes from a study of blood T cells in healthy people across ages. Turning to the study itself: Template switching captured about one barcoded beta molecule per two T cells.

Trimming cost V 5 bases and J 6 bases, with 10 bases left between them. Germline lookup yields CDR1 GTSNPN and CDR2 SVGIG (reference sequence). This CDR3 has 11 amino acids. Primed by a sample-barcoded 5' primer and a J-beta primer mix, a second PCR proceeded for 7 to 11 cycles. A minimum of 3 million CDR3-containing paired-end reads was obtained for each sample. One entry per CDR3 protein results from TCRdb running MiXCR on the 5' RACE reads. The data contain hundreds of thousands of distinct CDR3 sequences, approximately 24% of them singletons. These data are also associated with another study on T cells of mothers and their children. That study reports: The study obtained over 9 million TCR beta CDR3 reads per mother and some 3 million per child. A slight, non-significant increase in overlap was found for related mother-child pairs relative to unrelated pairs.

The receptor was derived from a boy younger than 18 in good health. Sequenced sample: blood. The genes are TRBV30 and TRBJ1-2; D is unclear. DNA for the CDR3: TGTGCCTGGGGCCAAGTGGATGGCTACACCTTC. This encodes CAWGQVDGYTF.